A single sample gave rise to the 17 T cell receptor beta chains below, sequenced in a study of blood T cell repertoires in COVID-19. The method was immunoSEQ multiplex PCR; TCRdb's version includes in-frame clones alone and lacks a portion of them. The data hold tens of thousands of clones, with about 88% observed a single time. Sequenced input: peripheral blood. Source of these receptors: a human donor with active COVID-19. The donor label of this sample is uncertain.

The chain combines TRBV18 with TRBJ2-5, with TRBD1 identical over 9 bases. The CDR3 sequence is 13 residues long. V dropped 6 bases and J dropped 5; count of bases not matched to a gene: 4. The germline V gene has CDR1 KGHSH and CDR2 LQKENI. As DNA, the CDR3 is TGTGCCAGCTCCCGGGACAGGGAGGAGACCCAGTACTTC. Its translation is CASSRDREETQYF.

The chain joins TRBV11-2 to TRBJ1-3; unclear D gene. The CDR3 runs 15 residues. Between the trimmed V and J ends, which lost 0 bases and 1 base, there was a span of 7 bases. Germline V gene sequence: CDR1 SGHAT, CDR2 FQNNGV. CDR3 coding DNA: TGTGCCAGCAGCTTAGAGCCCACATCTGGAAACACCATATATTTT. It encodes CASSLEPTSGNTIYF.

The V call is TRBV13, the J call TRBJ2-1; 11 nucleotides match TRBD2. V was clipped by 6 bases and J by 3 bases; unmatched bases: 16. The CDR3 is 19 residues long. Germline assignment: CDR1 PRHDT and CDR2 FYEKMQ (reference sequence). CDR3 coding DNA: TGTGCCAGCAGTTCTTGGACTAGCGGGTCCCAAAGGGGCTACAATGAGCAGTTCTTC. It yields the protein CASSSWTSGSQRGYNEQFF.

The chain combines TRBV18 with TRBJ2-2; D is undetermined. The CDR3 totals 16 residues. Trimming stripped 1 base from V and 0 bases from J, with 9 bases between. Germline V gives CDR1 KGHSH, CDR2 LQKENI. The CDR3 protein is CASSPLRESNTGELFF. CDR3 nucleotide sequence: TGTGCCAGCTCACCACTCCGCGAATCGAACACCGGGGAGCTGTTTTTT. Looking up the rest from reference TRBV18 and TRBJ2-2 gives the full variable domain: NAGVMQNPRHLVRRRGQEARLRCSPMKGHSHVYWYRQLPEEGLKFMVYLQKENIIDESGMPKERFSAEFPKEGPSILRIQQVVRGDSAAYFCASSPLRESNTGELFFGEGSRLTVL.

The rearrangement links TRBV3-1 (or the pseudogene TRBV3-2) to TRBJ2-7, with a possible D match to TRBD1 (5 bases). In germline, CDR1 is LGHDT, CDR2 YNNKEL (reference sequence). The CDR3 loop spans 14 amino acids. V lost 4 bases and J lost 0, with 10 bases in between. Here the CDR3 reads CASSLHGHSYEQYF. The CDR3 region has the DNA TGTGCCAGCAGCCTACATGGACACTCCTACGAGCAGTACTTC.

The chain links TRBV19 to TRBJ2-7, with no clear D. The CDR3 is 14 amino acids. Trimming took off 2 bases at V and 0 bases at J, with 8 bases between the two ends. Germline lookup yields CDR1 LNHDA and CDR2 SQIVND (reference sequence). The DNA of the CDR3 is TGTGCCAGTAGTATATACAGTGACTCCTACGAGCAGTACTTC. Residues: CASSIYSDSYEQYF.

This rearrangement joins TRBV4-2 to TRBJ2-1; D perhaps matches TRBD1 (6 bases). The germline V and J ends were trimmed by 4 bases and 5 bases, with 15 bases remaining between them. Germline CDR1 LGHNA, CDR2 YNFKEQ. The CDR3 consists of 15 residues. Written as DNA, the CDR3 is TGTGCCAGCAGCCTATCCGGGACACGCAACAATGAGCAGTTCTTC. Translated, it gives CASSLSGTRNNEQFF.

The chain recombines TRBV6-5 with TRBJ2-5, with 7 bases aligning to TRBD2. The CDR3 has 11 amino acids. CDR1 MNHEY and CDR2 SVGAGI come from the germline V gene. Trimming took 2 bases from V and 9 from J; bases not matched to a gene: 0. CDR3 loop: CASSYGRAQYF. The DNA for the CDR3 is TGTGCCAGCAGTTACGGGAGGGCCCAGTACTTC.

The chain employs TRBV7-6 and TRBJ1-6; 9 nucleotides agree with TRBD1. The ends lost 5 bases at V and 0 bases at J; junction bases unmatched: 5. The CDR3 sequence is 17 residues long. Germline V gene data show CDR1 as SGHVS and CDR2 as FNYEAQ. The CDR3 DNA reads TGTGCCAGCAGCCCTGGGACAGGGAGCTCCTATAATTCACCCCTCCACTTT. Its translation is CASSPGTGSSYNSPLHF.

The chain joins TRBV3-1 (or the pseudogene TRBV3-2) to TRBJ2-5; perhaps TRBD1 as D (6 bases). The germline CDR1 and CDR2 sequences are LGHDT and YNNKEL (reference sequence). The CDR3 is made up of 14 amino acids. Trimming removed 4 bases from V and 5 bases from J, with 14 bases in between. The CDR3 here is CASSLQGPRETQYF. The DNA of the CDR3 is TGTGCCAGCAGCCTACAGGGACCTAGGGAGACCCAGTACTTC.

The V call is TRBV5-4, the J call TRBJ1-4; 9 positions agree with TRBD1. Germline V gene data show CDR1 as SGHNT and CDR2 as YYREEE (reference sequence). V lost 2 bases, J lost 7 bases, and 3 bases stayed unmatched. The CDR3 length is 14 residues. The CDR3 DNA is TGTGCCAGCAGCTTACAGGGGGCGGGTGAAAAACTGTTTTTT. Protein product: CASSLQGAGEKLFF.

The V and J genes are TRBV7-9 and TRBJ1-1; TRBD1 aligns across 9 bases. J was trimmed by 1 base and V by 6 bases; bases with no gene match: 6. The CDR3 spans 15 residues. Germline values: CDR1 SEHNR, CDR2 FQNEAQ (reference sequence). The CDR3 loop reads CASRIRDRENTEAFF. CDR3 sequence (DNA): TGTGCCAGCAGAATACGGGACAGGGAGAACACTGAAGCTTTCTTT.

The chain joins TRBV6-1 to TRBJ2-1; D unclear. V lost 3 bases, J lost 0 bases, and 18 bases lay in between. The CDR3 runs to 18 residues. Per germline, CDR1 MNHNS and CDR2 SASEGT. The CDR3 sequence is CASSDPPDSISSYNEQFF. The DNA for the CDR3 is TGTGCCAGCAGTGACCCTCCCGACTCAATTAGCTCCTACAATGAGCAGTTCTTC.

V gene TRBV4-3 combines with J gene TRBJ2-5, with 10 bases lining up with TRBD1. The germline gives CDR1 LGHNA, CDR2 YSLEER. This CDR3 has 15 residues. V trimming: 4 bases; J trimming: 4 bases; junction bases outside the gene matches: 6. Here the CDR3 reads CASSPGTGDLETQYF. CDR3 DNA: TGCGCCAGCAGCCCCGGGACAGGGGATTTAGAGACCCAGTACTTC.

V is TRBV19 and J is TRBJ1-5; D possibly corresponds to TRBD1 (5 bases). The CDR3 loop spans 13 amino acids. The V and J ends lost 9 bases and 4 bases respectively, with 13 bases between them. Germline loops: CDR1 LNHDA, CDR2 SQIVND (reference sequence). The CDR3 nucleotides are TGTGCCAGCGCACAGGTTCTTAATCAGCCCCAGCATTTT. Translating it yields CASAQVLNQPQHF.

The chain carries TRBV18 and TRBJ2-3; 8 bases fit TRBD2. The CDR3 consists of 15 residues. CDR1 and CDR2 (germline): KGHSH, LQKENI. V shed 6 bases and J 7 bases; nucleotides not matched to a gene: 12. The DNA for the CDR3 is TGTGCCAGCTCCAACGCGGCCCGGGGGGGCAATACGCAGTATTTT. It encodes CASSNAARGGNTQYF.

The CDR3 here is CASWDSGGTDTQYF. CDR3 DNA sequence: TGCGCAAGCTGGGATAGCGGGGGCACAGATACGCAGTATTTT. The V call is TRBV5-1, the J call TRBJ2-3; 8 bases align to TRBD2. Germline CDR1 is SGHRS and CDR2 is YFSETQ. The CDR3 has 14 amino acids.